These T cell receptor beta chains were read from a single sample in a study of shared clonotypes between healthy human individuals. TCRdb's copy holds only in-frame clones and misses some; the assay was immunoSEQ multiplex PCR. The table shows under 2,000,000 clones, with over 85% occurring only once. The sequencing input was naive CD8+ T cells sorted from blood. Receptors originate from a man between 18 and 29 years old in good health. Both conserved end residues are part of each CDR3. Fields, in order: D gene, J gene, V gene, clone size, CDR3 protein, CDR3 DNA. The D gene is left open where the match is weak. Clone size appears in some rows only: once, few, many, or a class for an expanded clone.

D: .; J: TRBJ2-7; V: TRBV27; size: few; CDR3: CASSPVPERSYEQYF; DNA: TGTGCCAGCAGTCCCGTCCCCGAGCGGTCCTACGAGCAGTACTTC
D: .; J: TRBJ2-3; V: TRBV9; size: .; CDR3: CASSGSGDGTDTQYF; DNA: TGTGCCTCCTCTGGGTCGGGAGATGGCACAGATACGCAGTATTTT
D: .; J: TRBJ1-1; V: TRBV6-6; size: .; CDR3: CASSYTGMNTEAFF; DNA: TGTGCCAGCAGTTATACCGGGATGAACACTGAAGCTTTCTTT
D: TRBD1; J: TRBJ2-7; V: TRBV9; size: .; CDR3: CASSPSQQGYVEQYF; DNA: TGTGCCAGCAGCCCCTCTCAACAGGGGTACGTCGAGCAGTACTTC
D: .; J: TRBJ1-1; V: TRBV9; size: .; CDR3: CASSPSKPSEAFF; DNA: TGTGCCAGCAGCCCCTCTAAGCCCTCTGAAGCTTTCTTT
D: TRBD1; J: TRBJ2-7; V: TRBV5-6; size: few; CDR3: CASSWGTGEQYF; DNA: TGTGCCAGCAGCTGGGGGACAGGCGAGCAGTACTTC
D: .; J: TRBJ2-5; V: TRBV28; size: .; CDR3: CAIGAGWQETQYF; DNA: TGTGCTATAGGGGCAGGATGGCAAGAGACCCAGTACTTC
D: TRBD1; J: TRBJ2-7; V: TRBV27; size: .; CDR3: CASSFSQGEKENEQYF; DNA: TGTGCCAGCAGTTTCTCCCAGGGGGAGAAGGAGAACGAGCAGTACTTC
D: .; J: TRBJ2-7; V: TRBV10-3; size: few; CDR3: CAISFDRTYEQYF; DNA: TGTGCCATCAGTTTCGACAGGACCTACGAGCAGTACTTC
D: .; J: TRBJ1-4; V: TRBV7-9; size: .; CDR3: CASSEDEKLFF; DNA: TGTGCCAGCAGCGAAGATGAAAAACTGTTTTTT
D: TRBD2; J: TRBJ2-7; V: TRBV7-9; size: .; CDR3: CASDTGGFYEQYF; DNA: TGTGCCAGCGACACGGGAGGGTTCTACGAGCAGTACTTC
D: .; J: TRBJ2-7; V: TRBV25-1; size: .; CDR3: CASSDLLYEQYF; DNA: TGTGCCAGCAGTGACCTTCTTTACGAGCAGTACTTC
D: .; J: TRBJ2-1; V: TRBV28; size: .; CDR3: CASSFSNEQFF; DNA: TGTGCCAGCAGTTTCAGCAATGAGCAGTTCTTC
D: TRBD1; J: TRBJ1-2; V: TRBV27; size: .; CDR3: CASSLYSGQGNGYTF; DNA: TGTGCCAGCAGTTTGTACTCGGGACAGGGAAACGGCTACACCTTC
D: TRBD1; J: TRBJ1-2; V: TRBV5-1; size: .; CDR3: CASSPGQDYGYTF; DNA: TGCGCCAGCAGCCCAGGACAGGACTATGGCTACACCTTC
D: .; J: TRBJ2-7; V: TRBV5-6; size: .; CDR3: CASSLEFRYEQYF; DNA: TGTGCCAGCAGCTTGGAGTTTCGGTACGAGCAGTACTTC
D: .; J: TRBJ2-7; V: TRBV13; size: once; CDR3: CASSLGWNGNEQYF; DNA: TGTGCCAGCAGCTTGGGATGGAACGGAAACGAGCAGTACTTC
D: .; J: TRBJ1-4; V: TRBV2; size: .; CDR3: CASSMTDYREKLFF; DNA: TGTGCCAGCAGTATGACCGATTATCGGGAAAAACTGTTTTTT
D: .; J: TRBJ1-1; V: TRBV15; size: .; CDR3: CATSRANTEAFF; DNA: TGTGCCACCAGCAGAGCAAACACTGAAGCTTTCTTT
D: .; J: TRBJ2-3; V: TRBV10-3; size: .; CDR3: CATGSTATDTQYF; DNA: TGTGCCACCGGGTCGACAGCCACAGATACGCAGTATTTT
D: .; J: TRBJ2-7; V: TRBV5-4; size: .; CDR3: CASSSFGREQYF; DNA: TGTGCCAGCAGCTCGTTCGGGCGCGAGCAGTACTTC
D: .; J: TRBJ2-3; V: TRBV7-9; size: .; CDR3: CASSLGDGDTDTQYF; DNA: TGTGCCAGCAGCTTAGGGGACGGAGACACAGATACGCAGTATTTT
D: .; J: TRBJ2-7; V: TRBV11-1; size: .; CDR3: CASSSPSSYEQYF; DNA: TGTGCCAGCAGCTCGCCCTCTAGCTACGAGCAGTACTTC
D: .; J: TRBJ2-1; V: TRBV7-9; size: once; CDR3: CASSPSSGHLGSLAQFF; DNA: TGTGCCAGCAGCCCGTCTTCCGGCCACCTTGGTTCGCTCGCGCAGTTCTTC
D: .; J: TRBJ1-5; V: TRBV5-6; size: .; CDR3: CASSSGVDRKSQPQHF; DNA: TGTGCCAGCAGCTCGGGTGTCGACAGGAAAAGTCAGCCCCAGCATTTT
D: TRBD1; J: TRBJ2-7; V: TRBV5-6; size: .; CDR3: CASSLPGQGSYEQYF; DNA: TGTGCCAGCAGCTTACCGGGACAGGGATCCTACGAGCAGTACTTC
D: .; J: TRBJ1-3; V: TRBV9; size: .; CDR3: CASSVAPEVGYTIYF; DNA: TGTGCCAGCAGCGTAGCGCCAGAAGTTGGCTACACCATATATTTT
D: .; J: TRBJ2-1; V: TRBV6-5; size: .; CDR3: CASSQYRTPYEQFF; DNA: TGTGCCAGCAGTCAATACAGGACCCCCTATGAGCAGTTCTTC
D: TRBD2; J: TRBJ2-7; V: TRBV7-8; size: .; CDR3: CASSQPDGLGLAEQYF; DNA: TGTGCCAGCAGCCAACCGGACGGACTAGGTCTCGCCGAGCAGTACTTC
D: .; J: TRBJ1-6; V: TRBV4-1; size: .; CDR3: CASSQDSYNSPLHF; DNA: TGCGCCAGCAGCCAAGACTCCTATAATTCACCCCTCCACTTT
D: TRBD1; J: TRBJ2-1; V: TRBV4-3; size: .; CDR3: CASSQAWDSSYNEQFF; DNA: TGCGCCAGCAGCCAAGCTTGGGACAGCTCCTACAATGAGCAGTTCTTC
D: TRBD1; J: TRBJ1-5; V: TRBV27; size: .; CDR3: CASSLSGQGNQPQHF; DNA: TGTGCCAGCAGTTTATCGGGACAGGGGAATCAGCCCCAGCATTTT
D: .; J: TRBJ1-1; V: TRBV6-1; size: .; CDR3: CASSGNREDTEAFF; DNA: TGTGCCAGCAGTGGAAACAGGGAGGACACTGAAGCTTTCTTT
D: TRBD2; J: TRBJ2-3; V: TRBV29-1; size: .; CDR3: CSVLAGRLAGGTDTQYF; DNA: TGCAGCGTTCTCGCAGGAAGGCTAGCGGGAGGGACAGATACGCAGTATTTT
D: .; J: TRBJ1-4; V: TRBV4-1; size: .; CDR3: CASSQDQGQGRANEKLFF; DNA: TGCGCCAGCAGCCAAGATCAGGGGCAAGGTCGGGCTAATGAAAAACTGTTTTTT
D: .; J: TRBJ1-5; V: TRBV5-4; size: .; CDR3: CASSFMGSNQPQHF; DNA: TGTGCCAGCAGCTTTATGGGCAGCAATCAGCCCCAGCATTTT
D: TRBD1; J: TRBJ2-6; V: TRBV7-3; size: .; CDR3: CASSSSRDRAGANVLTF; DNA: TGTGCCAGCAGCTCGTCCCGGGACAGGGCTGGGGCCAACGTCCTGACTTTC
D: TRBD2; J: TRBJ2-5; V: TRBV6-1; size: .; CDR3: CASSEGPGLQTHTQYF; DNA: TGTGCCAGCAGTGAAGGTCCGGGACTACAGACCCACACCCAGTACTTC
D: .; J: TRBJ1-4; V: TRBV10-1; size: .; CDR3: CASSESTSGIEKLFF; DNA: TGCGCCAGCAGTGAGTCGACATCGGGAATTGAAAAACTGTTTTTT
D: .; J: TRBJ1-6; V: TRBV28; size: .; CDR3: CASSPGTGGVVTLHF; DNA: TGTGCCAGCAGCCCGGGTACAGGCGGCGTTGTCACCCTCCACTTT
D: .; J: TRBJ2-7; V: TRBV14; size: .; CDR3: CASSHDEWGIEQYF; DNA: TGTGCCAGCAGCCACGACGAGTGGGGGATAGAGCAGTACTTC
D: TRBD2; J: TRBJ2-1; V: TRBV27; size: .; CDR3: CASSPTSGGTNEQFF; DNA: TGTGCCAGCAGTCCCACTAGCGGGGGGACAAATGAGCAGTTCTTC